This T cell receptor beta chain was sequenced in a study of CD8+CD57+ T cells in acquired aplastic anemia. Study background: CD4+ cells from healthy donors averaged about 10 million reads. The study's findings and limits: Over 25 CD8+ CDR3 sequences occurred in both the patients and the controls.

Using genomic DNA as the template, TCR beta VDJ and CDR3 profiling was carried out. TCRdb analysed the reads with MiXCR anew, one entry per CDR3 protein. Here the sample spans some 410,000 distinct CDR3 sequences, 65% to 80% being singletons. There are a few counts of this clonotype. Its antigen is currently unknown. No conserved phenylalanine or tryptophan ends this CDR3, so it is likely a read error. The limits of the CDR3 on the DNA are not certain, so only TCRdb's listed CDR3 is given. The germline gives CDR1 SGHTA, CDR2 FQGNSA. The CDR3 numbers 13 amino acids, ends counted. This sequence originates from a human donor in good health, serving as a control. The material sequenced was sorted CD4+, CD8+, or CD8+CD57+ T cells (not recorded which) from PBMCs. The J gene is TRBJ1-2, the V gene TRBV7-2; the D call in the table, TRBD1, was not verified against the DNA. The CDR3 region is CASSLGQGGTDTQ.